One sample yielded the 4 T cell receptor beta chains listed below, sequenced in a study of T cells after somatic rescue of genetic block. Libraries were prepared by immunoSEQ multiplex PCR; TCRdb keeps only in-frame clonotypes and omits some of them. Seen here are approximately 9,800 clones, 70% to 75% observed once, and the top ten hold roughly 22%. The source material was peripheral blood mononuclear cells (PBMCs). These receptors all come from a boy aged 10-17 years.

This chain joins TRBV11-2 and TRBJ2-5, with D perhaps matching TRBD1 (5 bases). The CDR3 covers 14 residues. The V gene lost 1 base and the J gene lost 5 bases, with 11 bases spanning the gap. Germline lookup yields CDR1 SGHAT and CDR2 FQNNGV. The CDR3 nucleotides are TGTGCCAGCAGCTTAGGGTGGACAAGTGAGACCCAGTACTTC. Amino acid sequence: CASSLGWTSETQYF.

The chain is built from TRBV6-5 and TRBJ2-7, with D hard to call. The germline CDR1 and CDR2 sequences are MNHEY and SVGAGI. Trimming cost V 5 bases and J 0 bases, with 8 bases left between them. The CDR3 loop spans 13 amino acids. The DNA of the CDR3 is TGTGCCAGCAGTGGACCAAACTCCTACGAGCAGTACTTC. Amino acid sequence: CASSGPNSYEQYF.

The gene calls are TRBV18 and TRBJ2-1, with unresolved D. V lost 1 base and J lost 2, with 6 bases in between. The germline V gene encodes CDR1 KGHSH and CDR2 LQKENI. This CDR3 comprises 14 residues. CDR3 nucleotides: TGTGCCAGCTCACCACAGATAACCTACAATGAGCAGTTCTTC. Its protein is CASSPQITYNEQFF.

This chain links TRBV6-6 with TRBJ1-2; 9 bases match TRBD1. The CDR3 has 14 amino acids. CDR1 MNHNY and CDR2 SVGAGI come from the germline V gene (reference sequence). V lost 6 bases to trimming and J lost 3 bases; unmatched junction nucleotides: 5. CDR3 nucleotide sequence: TGTGCCAGCAGAACAGGGGGCAGGGACTATGGCTACACCTTC. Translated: CASRTGGRDYGYTF.